Listed here is a single TCR beta chain. Its target antigen remains unknown. Base qualities are not recorded, but no much larger clone differs from it by a single base. The CDR3 covers 13 residues, taking in both the cysteine and the phenylalanine. Only the CDR3 region is kept as DNA, spanning 39 bases read in frame from base 1. The junction carries 9 bases between V and J, which are trimmed by 7 bases and 1 base respectively. The germline V gene (reference sequence) provides CDR1 MNHNY and CDR2 SVGAGI. The data originate from a study of cytomegalovirus exposure and HLA in healthy donors (dated by TCRdb to 2017 to 2019). Regarding the research as a whole: An earlier analysis of some 500 of the donors reported roughly 270 Gb of sequence data and 120 million or so unique TCR beta sequences from roughly 200 million T cells. An early release covering roughly 580 HLA-typed donors comprised approximately 300 gigabases of sequencing data and about 90 million unique TCR sequences. On average, over 200,000 unique TCR beta nucleotide sequences were sequenced per donor among about 400 genotyped donors of the cohort, with roughly 18% of those sequences being non-productive. Because of strong linkage in the cohort, five DR-DQ haplotypes were treated as single units for association and clustering. To study patterns of TCR occurrence, a later analysis re-analyzed previously published TCR beta repertoires from around 660 donors and added high-resolution HLA genotyping. The T cell repertoires of 666 subjects were profiled by immunosequencing and related to cytomegalovirus serostatus. The study combined high-throughput TCR immunosequencing, statistical association of individual TCRs with disease status, and machine learning to predict cytomegalovirus infection status. A separate validation cohort of roughly 110 different subjects was used in addition to the approximately 670-subject first cohort. The later analysis used no new phenotypic data to find candidate immune exposures, relying instead on TCR beta sequences and their occurrence across donors. All discovery cohort repertoires had been generated using a single sequencing platform. The study was designed to test whether signatures of past pathogen exposure could be identified by cataloging public T cell receptors. To decide whether each TCR beta V gene segment behaved as functional or pseudogenic, an earlier analysis of some 600 of the donors relied on high-throughput TCR beta sequencing. In a later genetic analysis, genome-wide SNP genotypes for about three fifths of the 666 donors were used, and that subset was treated as a discovery cohort. Of the roughly 400 genotyped donors, 75% to 85% were placed in the genetic ancestry cluster associated with self-reported Caucasian donors. Class I and class II HLA loci were covered by the typing at four-digit resolution. Donor age, sex, ethnicity and CMV serostatus were compiled together with the repertoire data. Typing coverage differed by locus: A, B, C, DRB1 and DQB1 were typed in roughly 620-630 donors, DQA1 in 500 to 550, DPA1 in 600 to 610, and DPB1 in around 440. The full study reports these points: Correlated functional status among segregating V segments might be attributable to linkage disequilibrium, but an unknown experimental factor could not be ruled out. In the study, around 160 TCR beta chains were listed as associated with cytomegalovirus. This cohort had only TCR beta chains sequenced, and the lack of alpha or paired-chain data limited which features could be detected. According to a later analysis, TCR association rates differed among HLA loci, with DRB1 alleles showing the most associated TCRs and HLA-C alleles showing the fewest. Roughly 17 rarely observed V segments, including chromosome 9 orphons, were excluded from the earlier analysis of some 590 of the donors because counts were too low. Most TCR sequences were seen in very few donors, while some public TCRs were found in many individuals. Because the 87-base-pair reads could not distinguish some IMGT-functional V segments, including TRBV6-2 and TRBV6-3, those segments were excluded. According to a later genetic analysis, donors in an Asian-associated ancestry cluster had fewer N-insertions in productive TCRs than the roughly 670-donor mean. A later analysis found that HLA-associated TCR beta chains were more clonally expanded and had lower generation probabilities than equally common non-associated chains. A group of highly shared sequence variants was considered likely to be a technical artifact of the sequencing pipeline. A further reported finding was that TCR beta sequences accurately predicted the HLA-A and HLA-B alleles for most subjects in the first cohort. According to a later analysis, parvovirus B19, influenza, CMV and Epstein-Barr virus appeared linked to several top co-occurrence clusters. Because some donors lacked HLA typing at each locus, the association tests relied only on the typed subset. It was suggested by the authors that the approach could potentially be generalized to other disease states and immunological phenotypes. In an earlier analysis of some 500 of the donors, most TCR beta V segments appeared in productive rearrangements about 87% or about 30% of the time, broadly matching IMGT annotations. At a false discovery rate of 0.05, a later analysis linked roughly 17,000 TCR beta sequences to specific HLA alleles. A later analysis found that most CMV-associated TCR beta chains appeared HLA-restricted, with HLA associations seemingly driven largely by CMV exposure. Sequencing depth was assumed to be roughly uniform across donors in the presence/absence analyses, though that assumption may not hold. The classifier was reported to diagnose cytomegalovirus status with high specificity and sensitivity in both the original and validation cohorts. Assigning TCR associations to individual alleles was difficult when HLA alleles, especially DR and DQ, strongly co-occurred. In vitro tests confirmed that a few of the cytomegalovirus-associated TCR beta chains recognize cytomegalovirus antigens. V-gene and J-gene trimming of TCR beta chains was associated with a missense DCLRE1C variant in a later genetic analysis, and the association was replicated in an independent cohort. Immune exposure information for the cohort was limited to CMV serostatus.

The library was generated by the immunoSEQ multiplex PCR assay. For the multiplex PCR, a mixture combining 60 forward primers for TCR Vbeta segments and 13 reverse primers for TCR Jbeta segments was used. The CDR3 region of rearranged TCR beta genes was amplified from genomic DNA by a multiplex PCR assay. The Illumina HiSeq System was used to sequence the amplified TCR beta libraries as 87-base-pair reads. On the authors' methods: A later analysis tallied 75 million to 95 million unique TCR beta chains across the 660 or so repertoires, and around 10 million of those chains were shared by two or more donors. Raw reads were error-corrected and collapsed into unique sequences by a nearest-neighbor algorithm in which closely related sequences were merged to remove PCR and sequencing errors. V, D and J gene segments were assigned by aligning CDR3 sequences to IMGT reference sequences. For a sequence to be retained, a match of at least six nucleotides was required to both a V gene segment and a J gene segment. Rearrangements were classified as productive when the CDR3 lacked stop codons and remained in frame with V and J, and all other rearrangements were classified as non-productive. Following IMGT convention, CDR3 was defined as the stretch from the second conserved V-encoded cysteine to the conserved J-encoded phenylalanine. Sequences without an unambiguous match to a single V gene segment were excluded from the earlier analysis of 587 of the donors. In an earlier analysis of several hundred of the donors, a V segment was called functional when productive rearrangements were above 56.7%, and segregating when the standard deviation between donors exceeded 5%. A statistical classification framework was developed to diagnose cytomegalovirus status using the catalog of TCR beta chain sequences. A later analysis assigned V and J genes by comparing TCR nucleotide sequences with IMGT/GENE-DB human TR gene sequences. In a later analysis, CDR3 sequences and most-parsimonious VDJ recombination scenarios were assigned using the TCRdist pipeline. In a later analysis, every TCR beta chain was defined by the combination of its CDR3 amino acid sequence and its V-gene family, and reads without a unique V-gene family were dropped. In a later analysis, several hundred highly shared, low-generation-probability nucleotide sequences were removed to address suspected cross-contamination and a sequencing artifact. In a later analysis, a clonal expansion index for each public chain was calculated from normalized within-repertoire ranks of inferred template counts. In a later analysis, generation probabilities were computed using a VDJ recombination model fitted to out-of-frame rearrangements, and the results were checked against IGoR. Hypergeometric tests were used in a later analysis to score TCR-TCR, TCR-HLA and TCR-CMV co-occurrence, with a repertoire-size bias correction applied to the TCR pairs. False discovery rates were estimated in a later analysis by permuting HLA or CMV assignments 20 times. A later analysis grouped co-occurring TCRs with DBSCAN, adding TCRdist sequence similarity when clustering within HLA-allele-positive subsets. Co-occurrence clustering excluded repertoires with fewer than 30,000 or more than 120,000 public chains, plus five with anomalous nucleotide sharing. The table comes from immuneACCESS by way of TCRdb, which keeps in-frame sequences with V and J called. Part of the clones is missing from these tables; in studies checked, under half for an unresolved V gene and the rest for unknown reasons. V and J calls plus clone size are reproduced from that table; the DNA served to infer D and trimming. Across this sample there are 100,000 to 150,000 clones, with 70% to 80% seen only once. The biggest ten clones account for more than 2.5% of the sample.

The cohort consisted of 600 or so healthy bone marrow donors. At the time of sampling, every cohort member was nominally healthy, though immune exposures that went unrecorded were likely present. The donor tested CMV seropositive, placing the donor among the roughly 300 seropositive members of the cohort. A peripheral blood sample was provided by each donor, and peripheral blood mononuclear cells were used for TCR beta sequencing. The Qiagen DNeasy Blood Extraction Kit was used to extract genomic DNA from the blood cell samples. The sequencing sample was made of PBMCs. The source of this sequence is a woman aged 60-75 years in good health and CMV-seropositive. The chain links TRBV6-6 with TRBJ2-3; the best D guess is TRBD1, with 5 bases matching. This receptor has the CDR3 CASIFRGTDTQYF. The nucleotide sequence reads TGTGCCAGCATTTTCAGGGGCACAGATACGCAGTATTTT.